This T cell receptor beta chain was documented in a study of cytomegalovirus exposure and HLA in healthy donors. Findings and caveats of the study: Reportedly, diagnosis of cytomegalovirus status by the classifier showed high specificity and sensitivity.

Germline loops: CDR1 SGHVS, CDR2 FQNEAQ. The CDR3 extends over 16 amino acids. The ends lost 5 bases at V and 5 bases at J; junction bases unmatched: 11. This clone occurred once. Its target is unknown. Researchers ran the PCR with 60 Vbeta and 13 Jbeta primers. Assay used: immunoSEQ multiplex PCR; TCRdb lists only in-frame clones, some missing. The sample lists about 150,000 clones, roughly 71% seen once, with approximately 6.8% in the top ten. The TCR comes from a man between 25 and 39 years old in good health and CMV-seronegative. The V call is TRBV7-8, the J call TRBJ2-5; 10 positions match TRBD1. The sample comprised PBMCs. Here the CDR3 reads CASSSRQGAHLETQYF. CDR3 DNA: TGTGCCAGCAGCAGTCGACAGGGGGCTCATCTCGAGACCCAGTACTTC.